Below, one TCR beta chain is given with its context. Its antigen is undetermined. The data were produced by immunoSEQ multiplex PCR, yet TCRdb's version contains in-frame clones alone and is incomplete. The sample gives 70,000 or so clones, roughly 87% of which show up once; less than 3.5% is in the top ten. This sample stems from a study of OX40 agonist ivuxolimab in advanced cancers. General study results and limits: There was clonal expansion of CD4+ and CD8+ blood T cells by week 6 at 0.1 to 3.0 mg/kg. In a subset of nonresponders, normalized T-cell clonal expansion was also low. Expanded clones were, on average, more numerous in CD8+ T cells than in CD4+.

The sequencing here drew on CD4+ or CD8+ T cells sorted from blood, taken in a trial of the OX40 agonist ivuxolimab. The TCR comes from an adult with an advanced solid tumor such as melanoma, head and neck, liver or kidney cancer.

CDR3 nucleotide sequence: TGTGCCAGCAGCGCTGGGGGGGAGTTCAACAATGAGCAGTTCTTC. This sequence encodes CASSAGGEFNNEQFF. This chain links TRBV9 with TRBJ2-1, with 7 nucleotides matching TRBD2. CDR3 size: 15 residues. J gave up 5 bases and V 3 bases, and 8 bases lay outside the gene matches. The germline V gene encodes CDR1 SGDLS and CDR2 YYNGEE.